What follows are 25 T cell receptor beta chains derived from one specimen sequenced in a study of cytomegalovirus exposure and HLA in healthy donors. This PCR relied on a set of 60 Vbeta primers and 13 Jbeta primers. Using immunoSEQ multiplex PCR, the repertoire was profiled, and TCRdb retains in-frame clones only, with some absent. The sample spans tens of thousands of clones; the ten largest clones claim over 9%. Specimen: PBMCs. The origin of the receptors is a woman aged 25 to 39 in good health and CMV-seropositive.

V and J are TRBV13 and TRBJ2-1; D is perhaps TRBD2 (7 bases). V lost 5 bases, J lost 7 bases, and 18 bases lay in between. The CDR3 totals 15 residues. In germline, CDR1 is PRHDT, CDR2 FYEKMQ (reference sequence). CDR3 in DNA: TGTGCCAGCAGCCCCGGGGGGAGGGGGGAGAATGAGCAGTTCTTC. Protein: CASSPGGRGENEQFF.

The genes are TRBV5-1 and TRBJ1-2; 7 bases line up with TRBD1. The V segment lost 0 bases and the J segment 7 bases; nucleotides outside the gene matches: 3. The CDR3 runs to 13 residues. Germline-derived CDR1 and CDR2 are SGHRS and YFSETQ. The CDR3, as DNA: TGCGCCAGCAGCTTGGGACAGGGTTTTGGCTACACCTTC. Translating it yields CASSLGQGFGYTF. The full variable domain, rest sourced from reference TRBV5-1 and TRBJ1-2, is KAGVTQTPRYLIKTRGQQVTLSCSPISGHRSVSWYQQTPGQGLQFLFEYFSETQRNKGNFPGRFSGRQFSNSRSEMNVSTLELGDSALYLCASSLGQGFGYTFGSGTRLTVV.

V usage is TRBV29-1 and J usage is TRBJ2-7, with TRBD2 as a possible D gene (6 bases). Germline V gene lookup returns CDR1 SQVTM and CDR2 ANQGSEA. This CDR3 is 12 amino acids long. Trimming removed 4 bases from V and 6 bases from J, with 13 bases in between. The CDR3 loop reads CSVGAGRGEQYF. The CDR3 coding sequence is TGCAGCGTTGGGGCGGGGCGGGGCGAGCAGTACTTC.

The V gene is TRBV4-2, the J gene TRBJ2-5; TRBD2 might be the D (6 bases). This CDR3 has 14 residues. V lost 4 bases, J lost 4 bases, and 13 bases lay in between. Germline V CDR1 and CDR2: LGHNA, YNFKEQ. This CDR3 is CASSPPRRGETQYF. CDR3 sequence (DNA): TGTGCCAGCAGCCCTCCCCGGCGGGGAGAGACCCAGTACTTC.

In DNA, the CDR3 is TGTGCCAGCAGCTTGATCTCCAGCGGGGACACCGGGGAGCTGTTTTTT. Translated, it gives CASSLISSGDTGELFF. The chain employs TRBV5-6 and TRBJ2-2, with 7 bases lining up with TRBD2. The J segment lost 3 bases and the V segment lost 1 base, leaving 6 bases of the junction unmatched. This CDR3 comprises 16 residues. The germline CDR1 and CDR2 sequences are SGHDT and YYEEEE.

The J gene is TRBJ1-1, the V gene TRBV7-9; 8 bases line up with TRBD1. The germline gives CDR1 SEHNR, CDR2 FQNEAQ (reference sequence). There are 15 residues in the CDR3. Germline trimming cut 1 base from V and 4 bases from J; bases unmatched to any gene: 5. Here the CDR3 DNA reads TGTGCCAGCAGCTTAGGACAGGGGATAGTCACTGAAGCTTTCTTT. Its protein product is CASSLGQGIVTEAFF.

The CDR3, as DNA: TGCAGCGTTGAAGCGGGGGGACGGCCCACTGAAGCTTTCTTT. This gives the protein CSVEAGGRPTEAFF. The chain has TRBV29-1 and TRBJ1-1, with TRBD1 as a possible D gene (5 bases). The CDR3 has 14 residues. With 1 base removed from V and 4 bases from J, the gap between germline ends came to 13 bases. Germline assignment: CDR1 SQVTM and CDR2 ANQGSEA.

The CDR3 loop reads CASSLGQGMETQYF. CDR3 nucleotides: TGCGCCAGCAGCCTGGGACAGGGTATGGAGACCCAGTACTTC. The V gene is TRBV5-1, the J gene TRBJ2-5; TRBD1 matches 9 bases. Germline V gene lookup returns CDR1 SGHRS and CDR2 YFSETQ. CDR3 size: 14 residues. The J segment lost 5 bases and the V segment lost 4 bases, leaving 6 bases of the junction unmatched. The full variable domain, its missing parts supplied by reference TRBV5-1 and TRBJ2-5, is KAGVTQTPRYLIKTRGQQVTLSCSPISGHRSVSWYQQTPGQGLQFLFEYFSETQRNKGNFPGRFSGRQFSNSRSEMNVSTLELGDSALYLCASSLGQGMETQYFGPGTRLLVL.

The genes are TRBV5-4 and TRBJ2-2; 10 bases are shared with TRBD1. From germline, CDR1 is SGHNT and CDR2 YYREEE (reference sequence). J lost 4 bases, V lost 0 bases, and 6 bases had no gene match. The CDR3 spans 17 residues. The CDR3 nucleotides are TGTGCCAGCAGCTTGGCTTTGGGACAGGGGTTCACCGGGGAGCTGTTTTTT. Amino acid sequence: CASSLALGQGFTGELFF.

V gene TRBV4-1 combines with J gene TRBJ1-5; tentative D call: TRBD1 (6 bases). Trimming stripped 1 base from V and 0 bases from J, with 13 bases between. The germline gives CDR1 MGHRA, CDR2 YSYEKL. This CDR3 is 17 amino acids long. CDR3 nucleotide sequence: TGCGCCAGCAGCCAAGTCCCCCGGACAGATAGCAATCAGCCCCAGCATTTT. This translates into CASSQVPRTDSNQPQHF.

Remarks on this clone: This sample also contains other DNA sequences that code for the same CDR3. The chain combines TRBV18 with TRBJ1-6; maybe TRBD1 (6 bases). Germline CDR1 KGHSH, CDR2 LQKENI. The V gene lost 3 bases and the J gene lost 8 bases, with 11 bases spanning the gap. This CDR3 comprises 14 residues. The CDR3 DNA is TGTGCCAGCTCACCGACAGGTCAGGATTCACCCCTCCACTTT. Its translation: CASSPTGQDSPLHF.

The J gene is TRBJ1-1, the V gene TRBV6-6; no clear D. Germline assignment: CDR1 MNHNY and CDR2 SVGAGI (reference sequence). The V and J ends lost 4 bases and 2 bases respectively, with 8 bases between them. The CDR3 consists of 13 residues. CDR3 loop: CASSSQENTEAFF. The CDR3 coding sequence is TGTGCCAGCAGTTCCCAGGAAAACACTGAAGCTTTCTTT.

The CDR3 nucleotides are TGTGCCAGCACAGCCAGGGGGACTTGTCAGCCCCAGCATTTT. This translates into CASTARGTCQPQHF. This chain uses TRBV9 with TRBJ1-5; 7 bases match TRBD1. V shed 6 bases and J 6 bases; nucleotides not matched to a gene: 9. Germline V gene data show CDR1 as SGDLS and CDR2 as YYNGEE. CDR3 length equals 14 residues.

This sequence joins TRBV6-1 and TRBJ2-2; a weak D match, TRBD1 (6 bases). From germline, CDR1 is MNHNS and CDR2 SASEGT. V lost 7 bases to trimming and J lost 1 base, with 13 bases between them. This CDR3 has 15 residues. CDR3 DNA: TGTGCCAGCACCTTTGAGGGGGTGAACACCGGGGAGCTGTTTTTT. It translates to CASTFEGVNTGELFF.

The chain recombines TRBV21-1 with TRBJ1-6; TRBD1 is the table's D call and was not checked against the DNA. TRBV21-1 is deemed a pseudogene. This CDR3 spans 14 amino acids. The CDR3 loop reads CASSNRTGHSPLHF. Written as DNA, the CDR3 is TGTGCCAGCAGCAACCGGACAGGGCATTCACCCCTCCACTTT.

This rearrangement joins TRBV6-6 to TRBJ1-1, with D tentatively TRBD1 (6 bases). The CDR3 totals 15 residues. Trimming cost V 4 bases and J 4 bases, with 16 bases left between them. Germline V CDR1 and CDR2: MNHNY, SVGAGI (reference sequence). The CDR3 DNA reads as TGTGCCAGCAGTTTAAACAGGGAGCGCACCACTGAAGCTTTCTTT. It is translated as CASSLNRERTTEAFF.

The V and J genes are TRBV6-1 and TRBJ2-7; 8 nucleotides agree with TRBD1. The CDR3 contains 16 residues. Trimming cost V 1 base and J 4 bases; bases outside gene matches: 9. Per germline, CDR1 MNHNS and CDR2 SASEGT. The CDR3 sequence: CASSEVSGGRTYEQYF. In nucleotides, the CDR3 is TGTGCCAGCAGTGAAGTTTCAGGGGGCAGAACGTACGAGCAGTACTTC.

The CDR3 protein is CSAIQGYEQYF. CDR3 coding DNA: TGCAGTGCCATACAGGGCTACGAGCAGTACTTC. The rearrangement joins TRBV20-1 to TRBJ2-7, with TRBD1 as a possible D gene (6 bases). Germline V gene data show CDR1 as DFQATT and CDR2 as SNEGSKA (reference sequence). V was shortened by 6 bases and J by 3 bases, with 9 bases between the two germline ends. This CDR3 has 11 amino acids.

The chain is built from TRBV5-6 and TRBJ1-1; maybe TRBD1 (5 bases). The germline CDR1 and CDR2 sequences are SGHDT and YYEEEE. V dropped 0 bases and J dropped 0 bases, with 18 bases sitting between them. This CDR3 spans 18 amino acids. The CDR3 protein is CASSLAVFQGTMNTEAFF. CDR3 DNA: TGTGCCAGCAGCTTGGCCGTATTCCAGGGTACCATGAACACTGAAGCTTTCTTT.

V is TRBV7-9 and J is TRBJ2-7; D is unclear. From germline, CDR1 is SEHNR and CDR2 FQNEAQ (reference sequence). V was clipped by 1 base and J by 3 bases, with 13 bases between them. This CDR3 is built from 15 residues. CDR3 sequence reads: CASSLVESRIYEQYF. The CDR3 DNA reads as TGTGCCAGCAGCTTAGTAGAGTCCAGGATCTACGAGCAGTACTTC.

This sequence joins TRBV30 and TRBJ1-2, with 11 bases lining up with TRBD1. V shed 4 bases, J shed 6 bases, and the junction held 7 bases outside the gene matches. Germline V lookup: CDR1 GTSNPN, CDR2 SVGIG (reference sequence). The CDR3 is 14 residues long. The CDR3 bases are TGTGCCTGGACTAGGACAGGGGGCGAAGATGGCTACACCTTC. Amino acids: CAWTRTGGEDGYTF.

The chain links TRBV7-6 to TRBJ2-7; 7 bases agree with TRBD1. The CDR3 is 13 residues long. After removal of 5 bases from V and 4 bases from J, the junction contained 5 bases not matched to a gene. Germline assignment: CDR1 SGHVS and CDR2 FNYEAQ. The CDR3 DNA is TGTGCCAGCAGCGCAACGACAGGGTACGAGCAGTACTTC. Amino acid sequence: CASSATTGYEQYF.

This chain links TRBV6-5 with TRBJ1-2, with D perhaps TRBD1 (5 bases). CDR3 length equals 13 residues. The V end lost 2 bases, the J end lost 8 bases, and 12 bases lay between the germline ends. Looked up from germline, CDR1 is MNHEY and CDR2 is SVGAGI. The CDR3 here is CASSYGQGRGYTF. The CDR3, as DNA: TGTGCCAGCAGTTACGGTCAGGGCCGAGGCTACACCTTC.

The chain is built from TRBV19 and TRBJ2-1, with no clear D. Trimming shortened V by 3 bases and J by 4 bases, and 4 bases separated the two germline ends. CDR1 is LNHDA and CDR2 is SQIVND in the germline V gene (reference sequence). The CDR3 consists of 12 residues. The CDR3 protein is CASSMQYNEQFF. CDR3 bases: TGTGCCAGTAGTATGCAGTACAATGAGCAGTTCTTC.

The CDR3 coding sequence is TGTGCCAGCAGTGATGACAGGGGCGCCGGGGAGCTGTTTTTT. Its translation is CASSDDRGAGELFF. The gene calls are TRBV25-1 and TRBJ2-2, with 8 bases matching TRBD1. V lost 3 bases, J lost 6 bases, and 3 bases stayed unmatched. This CDR3 has 14 residues. CDR1 and CDR2 (germline): MGHDK, SYGVNS.